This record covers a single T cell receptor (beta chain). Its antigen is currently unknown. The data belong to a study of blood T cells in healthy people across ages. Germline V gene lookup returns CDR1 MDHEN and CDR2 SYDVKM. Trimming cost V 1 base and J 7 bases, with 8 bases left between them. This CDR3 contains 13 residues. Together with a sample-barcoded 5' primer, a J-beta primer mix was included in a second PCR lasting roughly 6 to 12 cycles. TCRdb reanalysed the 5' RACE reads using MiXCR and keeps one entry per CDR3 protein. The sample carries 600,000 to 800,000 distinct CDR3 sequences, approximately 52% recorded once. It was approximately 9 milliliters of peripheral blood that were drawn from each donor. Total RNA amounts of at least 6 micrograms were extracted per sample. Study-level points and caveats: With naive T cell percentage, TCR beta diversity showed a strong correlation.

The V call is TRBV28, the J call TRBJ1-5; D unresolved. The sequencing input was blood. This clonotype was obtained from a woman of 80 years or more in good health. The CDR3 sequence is CASSLFLEQPQHF. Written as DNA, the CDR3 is TGTGCCAGCAGTTTATTCTTGGAGCAGCCCCAGCATTTT.